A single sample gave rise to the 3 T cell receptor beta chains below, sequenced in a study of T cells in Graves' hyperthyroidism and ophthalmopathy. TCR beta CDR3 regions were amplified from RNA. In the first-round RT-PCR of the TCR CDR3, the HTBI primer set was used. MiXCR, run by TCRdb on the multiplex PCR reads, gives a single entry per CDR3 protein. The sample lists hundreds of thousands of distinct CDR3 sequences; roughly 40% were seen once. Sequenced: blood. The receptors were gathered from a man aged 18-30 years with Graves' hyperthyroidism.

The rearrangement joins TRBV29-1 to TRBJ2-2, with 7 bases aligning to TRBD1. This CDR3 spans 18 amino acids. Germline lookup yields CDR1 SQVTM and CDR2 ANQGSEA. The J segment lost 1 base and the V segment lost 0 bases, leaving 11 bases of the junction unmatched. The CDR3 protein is CSVEDLVETGLNTGELFF. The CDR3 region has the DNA TGCAGCGTTGAAGATCTTGTGGAGACAGGGCTGAACACCGGGGAGCTGTTTTTT.

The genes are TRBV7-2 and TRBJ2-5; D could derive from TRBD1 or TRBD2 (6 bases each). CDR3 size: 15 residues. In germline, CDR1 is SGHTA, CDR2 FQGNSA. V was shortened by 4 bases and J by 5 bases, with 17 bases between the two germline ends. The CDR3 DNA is TGTGCCAGCAGCTCGCGGTGGGGGGCTAGGGAGACCCAGTACTTC. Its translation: CASSSRWGARETQYF.

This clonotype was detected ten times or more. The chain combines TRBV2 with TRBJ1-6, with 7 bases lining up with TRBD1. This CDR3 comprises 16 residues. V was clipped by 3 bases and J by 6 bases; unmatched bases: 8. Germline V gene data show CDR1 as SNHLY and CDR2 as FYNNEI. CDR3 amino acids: CASSDVTGRANSPLHF. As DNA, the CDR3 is TGTGCCAGCAGTGACGTGACAGGGAGAGCTAATTCACCCCTCCACTTT.